This T cell receptor beta chain was recorded in a study of monozygotic twins with inflammatory bowel disease. Overall study results and limits: Clonotype sharing was lower in IBD patients than healthy twins, most markedly with disease activity.

Blood samples, whole and unsorted for T cells, yielded the isolated total RNA. Looked up from germline, CDR1 is DFQATT and CDR2 is SNEGSKA (reference sequence). The CDR3 has 15 residues. A word on this clonotype: What it binds is unknown.

TCRdb reprocessed the 5' RACE reads and stores each CDR3 protein as one record, lacking DNA. Its listing shows 90,000 to 110,000 distinct CDR3 sequences. The V gene is TRBV20-1, the J gene TRBJ2-3; TCRdb gives TRBD2 as the D gene, but with no DNA this cannot be confirmed. The sample was blood. This clonotype originated in a human donor with ulcerative colitis or Crohn's disease, or a healthy co-twin of an affected twin (not recorded which). The CDR3 sequence is CSADRLAGRTDTQYF.